The rows below give T cell receptor beta chains drawn from one sample of a study of blood T cell repertoires in COVID-19. Using immunoSEQ multiplex PCR, the repertoire was profiled, and TCRdb retains in-frame clones only, with some absent. Altogether around 140,000 clones are present, roughly 80% being singletons, with the ten largest covering roughly 9%. Sequencing was performed on peripheral blood. The receptor source for this set is a woman aged 45 to 65 with active or convalescent COVID-19. Each CDR3 is given with its conserved first and last residue. The order of the fields is D gene, V gene, J gene, clone size, CDR3 protein, CDR3 DNA. A D gene is named only where the DNA matches it firmly. The size of a clone is reported for some rows only, either as once, few or many, or as a class for expanded clones.

D gene: .
V gene: TRBV28
J gene: TRBJ2-7
clone size: .
CDR3 protein: CASSPNSPSYEQYF
CDR3 DNA: TGTGCCAGCAGTCCAAATTCCCCCTCCTACGAGCAGTACTTC

D gene: TRBD1
V gene: TRBV19
J gene: TRBJ2-7
clone size: few
CDR3 protein: CASSTRTGSSYEQYF
CDR3 DNA: TGTGCCAGTAGTACGAGGACAGGGAGTTCCTACGAGCAGTACTTC

D gene: TRBD1
V gene: TRBV7-2
J gene: TRBJ1-4
clone size: .
CDR3 protein: CASSLAPTGGGLFF
CDR3 DNA: TGTGCCAGCAGCTTAGCGCCGACAGGGGGAGGACTGTTTTTT

D gene: .
V gene: TRBV24-1
J gene: TRBJ2-1
clone size: .
CDR3 protein: CATSDLQLGGNEQFF
CDR3 DNA: TGTGCCACCAGTGATTTGCAGTTAGGGGGCAATGAGCAGTTCTTC

D gene: .
V gene: TRBV4-2
J gene: TRBJ2-3
clone size: .
CDR3 protein: CASSRVYRTQGEGTDTQYF
CDR3 DNA: TGTGCCAGCAGCCGCGTATACAGAACTCAGGGCGAAGGCACAGATACGCAGTATTTT

D gene: .
V gene: TRBV7-6
J gene: TRBJ2-5
clone size: .
CDR3 protein: CASSRSVSPLQETQYF
CDR3 DNA: TGTGCCAGCAGCCGCTCGGTTTCGCCCCTTCAAGAGACCCAGTACTTC

D gene: TRBD1
V gene: TRBV7-2
J gene: TRBJ1-3
clone size: .
CDR3 protein: CASSIEGAWGNTIYF
CDR3 DNA: TGTGCCAGCAGCATAGAGGGGGCTTGGGGAAACACCATATATTTT

D gene: TRBD1
V gene: TRBV18
J gene: TRBJ2-3
clone size: .
CDR3 protein: CASSPKLGTGSDTQYF
CDR3 DNA: TGTGCCAGCTCGCCGAAACTCGGGACAGGGTCAGATACGCAGTATTTT

D gene: .
V gene: TRBV28
J gene: TRBJ2-5
clone size: few
CDR3 protein: CASSLRAGGGTQYF
CDR3 DNA: TGTGCCAGCAGTCTCCGGGCAGGGGGAGGGACCCAGTACTTC

D gene: .
V gene: TRBV6-5
J gene: TRBJ2-6
clone size: once
CDR3 protein: CASSHPGYGANVLTF
CDR3 DNA: TGTGCCAGCAGCCACCCCGGTTATGGGGCCAACGTCCTGACTTTC

D gene: TRBD1
V gene: TRBV7-6
J gene: TRBJ2-7
clone size: .
CDR3 protein: CASSLRDRDSYEQYF
CDR3 DNA: TGTGCCAGCAGCTTACGGGACAGGGACTCCTACGAGCAGTACTTC

D gene: .
V gene: TRBV6-5
J gene: TRBJ1-6
clone size: .
CDR3 protein: CASSWGGQNSPLHF
CDR3 DNA: TGTGCCAGCAGTTGGGGTGGACAGAATTCACCCCTCCACTTT

D gene: .
V gene: TRBV27
J gene: TRBJ1-1
clone size: .
CDR3 protein: CASSPHTPYTGWGEAFF
CDR3 DNA: TGTGCCAGCAGTCCACACACGCCTTACACGGGATGGGGTGAAGCTTTCTTT

D gene: TRBD2
V gene: TRBV11-2
J gene: TRBJ2-5
clone size: .
CDR3 protein: CASSRSQGGKTQYF
CDR3 DNA: TGTGCCAGCAGCCGGTCCCAGGGAGGGAAGACCCAGTACTTC

D gene: .
V gene: TRBV28
J gene: TRBJ1-5
clone size: many
CDR3 protein: CASTKFGQPQHF
CDR3 DNA: TGTGCCAGCACAAAGTTCGGTCAGCCCCAGCATTTT

D gene: .
V gene: TRBV2
J gene: TRBJ2-3
clone size: .
CDR3 protein: CASRVTSTQYF
CDR3 DNA: TGTGCCAGCAGGGTGACTAGTACGCAGTATTTT

D gene: .
V gene: TRBV7-2
J gene: TRBJ2-5
clone size: many
CDR3 protein: CASSLGRGIETQYF
CDR3 DNA: TGTGCCAGCAGCTTAGGTCGAGGGATAGAGACCCAGTACTTC

D gene: TRBD1
V gene: TRBV6-5
J gene: TRBJ1-1
clone size: many
CDR3 protein: CASREGAYTEAFF
CDR3 DNA: TGTGCCAGCAGAGAGGGGGCATACACTGAAGCTTTCTTT

D gene: TRBD2
V gene: TRBV5-4
J gene: TRBJ2-1
clone size: .
CDR3 protein: CASSMPGTSSNEQFF
CDR3 DNA: TGTGCCAGCAGTATGCCCGGGACTAGTAGCAATGAGCAGTTCTTC

D gene: TRBD2
V gene: TRBV28
J gene: TRBJ2-3
clone size: .
CDR3 protein: CASSFGRTSPKF
CDR3 DNA: TGTGCCAGCAGTTTTGGGCGGACTAGCCCAAAGTTT

D gene: .
V gene: TRBV7-9
J gene: TRBJ2-7
clone size: .
CDR3 protein: CASSLVGQGYEQYF
CDR3 DNA: TGTGCCAGCAGCTTAGTGGGGCAGGGGTACGAGCAGTACTTC

D gene: .
V gene: TRBV18
J gene: TRBJ2-1
clone size: .
CDR3 protein: CASSPPKGRGADNEQFF
CDR3 DNA: TGTGCCAGCTCACCACCGAAGGGGAGGGGGGCGGACAATGAGCAGTTCTTC

D gene: .
V gene: TRBV27
J gene: TRBJ2-7
clone size: .
CDR3 protein: CASSFRKNEQYF
CDR3 DNA: TGTGCCAGCAGTTTCAGGAAGAACGAGCAGTACTTC

D gene: .
V gene: TRBV4-2
J gene: TRBJ1-1
clone size: .
CDR3 protein: CASSQAVTGSRTEAFF
CDR3 DNA: TGTGCCAGCAGCCAAGCGGTGACAGGCAGCAGGACTGAAGCTTTCTTT

D gene: TRBD1
V gene: TRBV6-2/TRBV6-3
J gene: TRBJ1-1
clone size: .
CDR3 protein: CASSRQGKNTEAFF
CDR3 DNA: TGTGCCAGCAGCCGACAGGGGAAGAACACTGAAGCTTTCTTT

D gene: .
V gene: TRBV3-1/TRBV3-2
J gene: TRBJ1-3
clone size: few
CDR3 protein: CASSPPGNTIYF
CDR3 DNA: TGTGCCAGCAGCCCTCCCGGAAACACCATATATTTT

D gene: TRBD1
V gene: TRBV30
J gene: TRBJ2-2
clone size: .
CDR3 protein: CAWEPGQGVIGELFF
CDR3 DNA: TGTGCCTGGGAACCGGGACAGGGGGTAATCGGGGAGCTGTTTTTT

D gene: .
V gene: TRBV2
J gene: TRBJ2-7
clone size: .
CDR3 protein: CASSEAAGTKAYEQYF
CDR3 DNA: TGTGCCAGCAGTGAAGCGGCAGGAACGAAGGCCTACGAGCAGTACTTC

D gene: TRBD2
V gene: TRBV5-1
J gene: TRBJ2-2
clone size: .
CDR3 protein: CASSSGSGTNTGELFF
CDR3 DNA: TGCGCCAGCAGCTCCGGTAGCGGGACGAACACCGGGGAGCTGTTTTTT

D gene: TRBD1
V gene: TRBV5-4
J gene: TRBJ1-4
clone size: few
CDR3 protein: CASSNNQGADEKLFF
CDR3 DNA: TGTGCCAGCAGCAATAACCAGGGGGCGGATGAAAAACTGTTTTTT

D gene: .
V gene: TRBV12-3/TRBV12-4
J gene: TRBJ2-7
clone size: .
CDR3 protein: CASSGNSYEQYF
CDR3 DNA: TGTGCCAGCAGCGGGAACTCCTACGAGCAGTACTTC

D gene: TRBD1
V gene: TRBV28
J gene: TRBJ1-2
clone size: once
CDR3 protein: CASSLGTDYGYTF
CDR3 DNA: TGTGCCAGCAGTTTAGGGACAGACTATGGCTACACCTTC

D gene: TRBD1
V gene: TRBV7-7
J gene: TRBJ1-4
clone size: few
CDR3 protein: CASSPGQRGEKLFF
CDR3 DNA: TGTGCTAGCAGCCCGGGACAGAGAGGAGAAAAACTGTTTTTT

D gene: TRBD1
V gene: TRBV5-1
J gene: TRBJ1-2
clone size: .
CDR3 protein: CASSLLGTGSGYTF
CDR3 DNA: TGCGCCAGCAGCTTGCTTGGGACAGGGAGCGGCTACACCTTC

D gene: TRBD2
V gene: TRBV6-5
J gene: TRBJ2-7
clone size: .
CDR3 protein: CASSYTGTSGNYEQYF
CDR3 DNA: TGTGCCAGCAGTTACACCGGGACTAGCGGAAACTACGAGCAGTACTTC

D gene: TRBD2
V gene: TRBV7-8
J gene: TRBJ2-5
clone size: .
CDR3 protein: CASSRYLAGVGETQYF
CDR3 DNA: TGTGCCAGCAGCCGCTACTTAGCGGGAGTGGGAGAGACCCAGTACTTC

D gene: .
V gene: TRBV7-2
J gene: TRBJ1-1
clone size: .
CDR3 protein: CASSPRRLRAEAFF
CDR3 DNA: TGTGCCAGCAGCCCCCGCCGTCTGCGGGCTGAAGCTTTCTTT

D gene: TRBD1
V gene: TRBV6-5
J gene: TRBJ2-7
clone size: .
CDR3 protein: CASRGGQGTYEQYF
CDR3 DNA: TGTGCCAGCAGGGGCGGACAGGGGACCTACGAGCAGTACTTC

D gene: .
V gene: TRBV18
J gene: TRBJ1-3
clone size: .
CDR3 protein: CASSPPGTGDTIYF
CDR3 DNA: TGTGCCAGCTCACCGCCAGGGACTGGGGACACCATATATTTT